This T cell receptor beta chain emerged from a study of T-cell reconstitution after alpha-beta-depleted transplantation in children. Germline values: CDR1 LGHDT, CDR2 YNNKEL (reference sequence). The CDR3 has 13 residues. V was pared by 2 bases and J by 2 bases, with 6 bases between. Unique molecular identifiers tagged the TCRbeta library. TCRdb independently ran MiXCR on the PCR reads; one entry per CDR3 protein. This sample yields hundreds of thousands of distinct CDR3 sequences, of which 15% to 20% are seen a single time; about 32% belongs to the top ten. Ten or more counts support this clonotype. The receptor was derived from a boy under two years old who had a stem cell transplant for Wiskott-Aldrich syndrome, so the T cells may come from the graft donor. This sequence joins TRBV3-1 and TRBJ1-2; tentative D call: TRBD1 (5 bases). The sequenced sample was PBMCs, mostly from graft donor cells, obtained 360 days after TCRalphabeta/CD19-depleted stem cell transplant. CDR3 bases: TGTGCCAGCAGCCAAAGGGGCAACTATGGCTACACCTTC. Residues: CASSQRGNYGYTF.